This T cell receptor beta chain comes out of a study of shared clonotypes between healthy human individuals. Study observations and caveats: Naive CD4 clonotypes overlapped across several donors at approximately 4.5%.

CDR3 size: 17 residues. J was trimmed by 0 bases and V by 4 bases; bases with no gene match: 7. The germline gives CDR1 SGHRS, CDR2 YFSETQ. TCRdb's copy holds only in-frame clones and misses some; the assay was immunoSEQ multiplex PCR. The sample holds approximately 1,000,000 clones, approximately 80% seen once. In the case of this clone: No antigen is known for it. This CDR3 is also generated by other DNA sequences in the sample.

The TCR comes from a man aged 18 to 30 in good health. Some clones in this sample may be carry-over from other donors' samples. Specimen: memory CD4+ T cells from PBMCs. Noted subset: CD45RA-negative fraction. The chain couples TRBV5-1 to TRBJ2-6; 7 bases are a match to TRBD1. CDR3 residues: CASSPGQLSSGANVLTF. CDR3 in DNA: TGCGCCAGCAGCCCGGGACAGCTGAGCTCTGGGGCCAACGTCCTGACTTTC.